A selection of T cell receptor beta chains follows, all from one sample in a study of T cell responses to AZD1222 COVID-19 vaccine. TCRdb's copy holds only in-frame clones and misses some; the assay was immunoSEQ multiplex PCR. The table shows around 99,000 clones, with around 90% occurring only once. Source: peripheral blood, taken on day 0 of AZD1222 vaccination. The receptors stem from an adult in good health. Both conserved end residues are part of each CDR3. A D gene is named only where the DNA matches it firmly. Rows give clone size only sometimes, using once, few, many, or a class for an expanded clone.

cdr3_nt: TGTGCCAGCAGCTTGGTCGGGCAGCCCCAGCATTTT
cdr3_aa: CASSLVGQPQHF
j_call: TRBJ1-5
d_call: -
cdr3_length: 12
v_call: TRBV5-6
clone_size: -

cdr3_nt: TGCGCCAGCGGGGGGGGACTAGCCCACCCCCTATACAATGAGCAGTTCTTC
cdr3_aa: CASGGGLAHPLYNEQFF
j_call: TRBJ2-1
d_call: TRBD2
cdr3_length: 17
v_call: TRBV5-1
clone_size: once

cdr3_nt: TGTGCCAGCAGTCCTGGTATGGGGTCTCCCCTTAATGAAAAACTGTTTTTT
cdr3_aa: CASSPGMGSPLNEKLFF
j_call: TRBJ1-4
d_call: -
cdr3_length: 17
v_call: TRBV6-6
clone_size: -

cdr3_nt: TGTGCTAGTGGTTTGGTAAACACTCGCACAGATACGCAGTATTTT
cdr3_aa: CASGLVNTRTDTQYF
j_call: TRBJ2-3
d_call: -
cdr3_length: 15
v_call: TRBV12-5
clone_size: -

cdr3_nt: TGTGCCAGCTCACCATCCGCTGGGACAGCGAAAACTAAAGCTAACTATGGCTACACCTTC
cdr3_aa: CASSPSAGTAKTKANYGYTF
j_call: TRBJ1-2
d_call: TRBD1
cdr3_length: 20
v_call: TRBV18
clone_size: -

cdr3_nt: TGCAGCGTTGAAGGAGGGAATGACTATGGCTACACCTTC
cdr3_aa: CSVEGGNDYGYTF
j_call: TRBJ1-2
d_call: -
cdr3_length: 13
v_call: TRBV29-1
clone_size: -

cdr3_nt: TGTGCCAGCAAGAGGGACAAATTCTCCTACGAGCAGTACTTC
cdr3_aa: CASKRDKFSYEQYF
j_call: TRBJ2-7
d_call: -
cdr3_length: 14
v_call: TRBV27
clone_size: -

cdr3_nt: TGTGCCAGCAGCTCCCTGAAACCTAGCGGCGGAGAGACCCAGTACTTC
cdr3_aa: CASSSLKPSGGETQYF
j_call: TRBJ2-5
d_call: TRBD2
cdr3_length: 16
v_call: TRBV6-2/TRBV6-3
clone_size: -

cdr3_nt: TGTGCCAGTAGTAAAGCCGGGACAGATTACAATCAGCCCCAGCATTTT
cdr3_aa: CASSKAGTDYNQPQHF
j_call: TRBJ1-5
d_call: TRBD1
cdr3_length: 16
v_call: TRBV19
clone_size: -

cdr3_nt: TGTGCCACCAGTGAACGGAGGGGCCTCTCCGGCTACACCTTC
cdr3_aa: CATSERRGLSGYTF
j_call: TRBJ1-2
d_call: -
cdr3_length: 14
v_call: TRBV24-1
clone_size: -

cdr3_nt: TGTGCCAGCAGAGGGGACAGACCGCCGGAGTACTTC
cdr3_aa: CASRGDRPPEYF
j_call: TRBJ2-7
d_call: TRBD1
cdr3_length: 12
v_call: TRBV5-6
clone_size: few

cdr3_nt: TGTGCCAGCAGCCAAGACCCGACAGTCTACGAGCAGTACTTC
cdr3_aa: CASSQDPTVYEQYF
j_call: TRBJ2-7
d_call: -
cdr3_length: 14
v_call: TRBV4-2
clone_size: -

cdr3_nt: TGTGCCAGCACCCACGGGGAGGCCTACAATGAGCAGTTCTTC
cdr3_aa: CASTHGEAYNEQFF
j_call: TRBJ2-1
d_call: -
cdr3_length: 14
v_call: TRBV28
clone_size: -

cdr3_nt: TGTGCCAGCAGCCTCCGGGACAGGACGGCGGATGAGCAGTTCTTC
cdr3_aa: CASSLRDRTADEQFF
j_call: TRBJ2-1
d_call: TRBD1
cdr3_length: 15
v_call: TRBV4-2
clone_size: -

cdr3_nt: TGTGCCAGCAGCTACCGAAGGTCGGGGATGGGTACTGAAGCTTTCTTT
cdr3_aa: CASSYRRSGMGTEAFF
j_call: TRBJ1-1
d_call: -
cdr3_length: 16
v_call: TRBV7-2
clone_size: few

cdr3_nt: TGCAGCGTTGGTCCGCCGGCTAACTATGGCTACACCTTC
cdr3_aa: CSVGPPANYGYTF
j_call: TRBJ1-2
d_call: -
cdr3_length: 13
v_call: TRBV29-1
clone_size: -